This T cell receptor (beta chain) was found in a study of T cell responses to AZD1222 COVID-19 vaccine. Trimming pared 5 bases from V and 2 bases from J, leaving 15 bases between. Per germline, CDR1 MDHEN and CDR2 SYDVKM. The CDR3 is 16 amino acids. TCRdb's table, derived via immunoSEQ multiplex PCR, lists solely in-frame clones and lacks some. The table shows fewer than 150,000 clones, with around nine tenths occurring only once. The chain couples TRBV28 to TRBJ2-2, with D tentatively TRBD1 (5 bases). This sequence was found in an adult who received the AZD1222 COVID-19 vaccine. The sample was peripheral blood, taken 28 days after the second AZD1222 dose. The CDR3 reads CASSRWTSLNTGELFF. The CDR3 region has the DNA TGTGCCAGCAGTCGCTGGACATCTCTCAACACCGGGGAGCTGTTTTTT.